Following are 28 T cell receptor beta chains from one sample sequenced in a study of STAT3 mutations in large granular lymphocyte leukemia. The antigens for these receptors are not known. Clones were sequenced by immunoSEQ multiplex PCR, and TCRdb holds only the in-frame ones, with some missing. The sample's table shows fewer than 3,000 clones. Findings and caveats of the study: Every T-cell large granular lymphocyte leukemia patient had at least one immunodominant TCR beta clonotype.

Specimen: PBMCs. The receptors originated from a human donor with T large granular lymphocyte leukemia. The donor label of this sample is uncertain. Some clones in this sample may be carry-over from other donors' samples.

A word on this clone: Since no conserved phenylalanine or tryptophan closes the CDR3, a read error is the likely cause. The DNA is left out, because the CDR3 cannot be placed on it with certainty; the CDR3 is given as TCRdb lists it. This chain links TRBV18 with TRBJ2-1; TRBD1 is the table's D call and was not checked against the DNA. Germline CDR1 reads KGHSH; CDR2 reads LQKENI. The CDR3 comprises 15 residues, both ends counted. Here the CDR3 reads CASSPPKFGTGTYNE.

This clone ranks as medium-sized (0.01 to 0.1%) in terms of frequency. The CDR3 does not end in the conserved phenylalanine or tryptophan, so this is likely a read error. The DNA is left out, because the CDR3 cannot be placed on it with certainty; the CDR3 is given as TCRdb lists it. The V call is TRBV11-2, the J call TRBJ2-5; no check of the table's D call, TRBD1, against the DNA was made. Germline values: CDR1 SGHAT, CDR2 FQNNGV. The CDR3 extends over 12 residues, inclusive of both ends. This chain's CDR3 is CASSLGPTEQET.

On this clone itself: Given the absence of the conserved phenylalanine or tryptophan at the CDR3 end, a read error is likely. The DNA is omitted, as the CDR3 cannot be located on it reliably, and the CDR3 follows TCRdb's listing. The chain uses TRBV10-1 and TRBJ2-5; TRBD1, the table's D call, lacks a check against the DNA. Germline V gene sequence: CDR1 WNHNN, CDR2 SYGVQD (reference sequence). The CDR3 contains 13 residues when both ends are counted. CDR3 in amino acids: CASSQNPRDREET.

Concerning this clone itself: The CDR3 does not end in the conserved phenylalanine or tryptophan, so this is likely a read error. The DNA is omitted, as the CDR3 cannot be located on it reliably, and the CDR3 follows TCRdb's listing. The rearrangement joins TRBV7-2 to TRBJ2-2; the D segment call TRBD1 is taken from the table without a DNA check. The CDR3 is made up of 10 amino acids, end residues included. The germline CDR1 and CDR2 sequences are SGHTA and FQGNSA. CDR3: CASRGYGTGE.

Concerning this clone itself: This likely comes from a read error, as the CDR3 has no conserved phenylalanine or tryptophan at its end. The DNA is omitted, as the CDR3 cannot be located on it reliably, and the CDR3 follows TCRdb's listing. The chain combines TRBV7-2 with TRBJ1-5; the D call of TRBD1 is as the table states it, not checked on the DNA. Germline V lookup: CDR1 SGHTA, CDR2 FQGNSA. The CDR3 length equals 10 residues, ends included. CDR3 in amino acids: CASSFIGGQP.

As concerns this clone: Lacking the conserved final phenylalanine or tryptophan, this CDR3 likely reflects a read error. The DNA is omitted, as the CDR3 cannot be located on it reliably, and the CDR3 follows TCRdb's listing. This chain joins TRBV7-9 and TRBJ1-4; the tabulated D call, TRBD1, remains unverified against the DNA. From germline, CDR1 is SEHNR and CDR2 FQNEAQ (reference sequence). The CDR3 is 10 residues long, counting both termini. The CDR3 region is CASSSHIGEK.

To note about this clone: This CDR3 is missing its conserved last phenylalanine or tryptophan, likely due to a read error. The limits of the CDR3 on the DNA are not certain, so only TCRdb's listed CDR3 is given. The CDR3 region is CASSLAQETET. The chain has TRBV5-4 and TRBJ2-5; the table names TRBD1, a call not compared with the DNA. The V gene's germline CDR1 is SGHNT and CDR2 YYREEE (reference sequence). The CDR3 adds up to 11 amino acids, both ends counted.

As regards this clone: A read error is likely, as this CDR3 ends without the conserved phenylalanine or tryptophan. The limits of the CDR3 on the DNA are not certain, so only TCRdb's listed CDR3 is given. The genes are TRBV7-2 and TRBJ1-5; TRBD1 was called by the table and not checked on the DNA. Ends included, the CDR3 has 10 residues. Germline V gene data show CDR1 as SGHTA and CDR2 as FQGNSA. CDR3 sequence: CASSFRVGQP.

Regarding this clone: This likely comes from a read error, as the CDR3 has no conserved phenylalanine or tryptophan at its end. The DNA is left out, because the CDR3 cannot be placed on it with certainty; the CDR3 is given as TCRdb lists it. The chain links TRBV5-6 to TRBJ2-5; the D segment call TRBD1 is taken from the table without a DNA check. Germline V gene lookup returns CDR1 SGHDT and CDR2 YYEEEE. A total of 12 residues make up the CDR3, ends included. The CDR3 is CASSLDRTGLET.

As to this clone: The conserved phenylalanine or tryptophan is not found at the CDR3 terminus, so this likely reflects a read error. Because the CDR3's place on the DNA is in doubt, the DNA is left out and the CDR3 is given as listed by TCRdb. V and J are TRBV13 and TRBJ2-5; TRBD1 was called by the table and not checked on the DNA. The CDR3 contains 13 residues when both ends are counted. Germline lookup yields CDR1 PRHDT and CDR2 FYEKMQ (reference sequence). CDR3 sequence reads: CASSVGDRGIQET.

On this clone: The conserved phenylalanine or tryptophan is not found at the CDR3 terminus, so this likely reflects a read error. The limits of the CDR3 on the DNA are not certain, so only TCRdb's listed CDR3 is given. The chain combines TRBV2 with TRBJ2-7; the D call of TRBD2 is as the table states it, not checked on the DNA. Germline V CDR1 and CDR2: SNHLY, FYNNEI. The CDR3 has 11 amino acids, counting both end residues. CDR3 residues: CASRGLDATYE.

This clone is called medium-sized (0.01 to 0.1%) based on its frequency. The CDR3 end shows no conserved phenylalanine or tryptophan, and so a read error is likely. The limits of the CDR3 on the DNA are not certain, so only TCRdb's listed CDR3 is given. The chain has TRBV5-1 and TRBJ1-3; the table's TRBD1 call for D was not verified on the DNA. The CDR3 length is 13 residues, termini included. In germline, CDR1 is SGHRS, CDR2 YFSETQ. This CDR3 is CASSFNQGGSGNT.

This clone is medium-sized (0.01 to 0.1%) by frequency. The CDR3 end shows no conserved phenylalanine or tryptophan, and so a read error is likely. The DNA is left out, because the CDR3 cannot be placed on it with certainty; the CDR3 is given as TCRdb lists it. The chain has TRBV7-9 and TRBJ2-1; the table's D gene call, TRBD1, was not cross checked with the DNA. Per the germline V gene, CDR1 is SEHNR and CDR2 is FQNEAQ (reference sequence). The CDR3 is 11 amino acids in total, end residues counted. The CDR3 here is CASSLELDRER.

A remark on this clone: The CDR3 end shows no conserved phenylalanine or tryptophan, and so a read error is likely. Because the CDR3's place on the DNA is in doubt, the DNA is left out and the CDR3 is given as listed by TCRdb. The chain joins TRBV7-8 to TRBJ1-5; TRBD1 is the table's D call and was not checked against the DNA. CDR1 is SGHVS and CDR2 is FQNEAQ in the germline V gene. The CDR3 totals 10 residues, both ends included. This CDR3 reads CASSGQGGQP.

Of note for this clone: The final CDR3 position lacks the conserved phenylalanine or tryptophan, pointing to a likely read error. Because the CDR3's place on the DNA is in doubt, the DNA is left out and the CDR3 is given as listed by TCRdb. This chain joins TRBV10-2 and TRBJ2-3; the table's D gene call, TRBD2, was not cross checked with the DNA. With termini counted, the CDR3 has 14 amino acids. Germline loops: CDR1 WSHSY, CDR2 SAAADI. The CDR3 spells CASSVGLAGHSTDT.

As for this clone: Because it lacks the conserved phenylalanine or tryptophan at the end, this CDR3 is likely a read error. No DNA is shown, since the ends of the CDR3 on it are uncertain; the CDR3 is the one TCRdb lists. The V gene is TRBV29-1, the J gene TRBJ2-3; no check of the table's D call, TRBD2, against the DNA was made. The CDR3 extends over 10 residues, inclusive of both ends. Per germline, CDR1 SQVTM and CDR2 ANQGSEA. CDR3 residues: CSVGTRHTDT.

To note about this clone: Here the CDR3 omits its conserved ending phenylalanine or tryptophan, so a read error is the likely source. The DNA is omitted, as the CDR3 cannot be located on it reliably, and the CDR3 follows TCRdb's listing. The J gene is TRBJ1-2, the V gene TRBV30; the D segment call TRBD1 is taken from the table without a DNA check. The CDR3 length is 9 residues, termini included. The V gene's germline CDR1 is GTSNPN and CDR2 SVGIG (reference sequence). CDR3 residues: CAWSQVGWG.

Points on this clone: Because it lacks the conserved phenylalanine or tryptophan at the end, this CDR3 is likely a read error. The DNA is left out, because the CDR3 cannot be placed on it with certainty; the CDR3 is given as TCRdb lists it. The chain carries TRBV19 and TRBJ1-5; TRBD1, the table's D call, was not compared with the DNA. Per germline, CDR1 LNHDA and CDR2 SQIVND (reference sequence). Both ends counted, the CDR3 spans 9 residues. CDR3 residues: CASTGAGQP.

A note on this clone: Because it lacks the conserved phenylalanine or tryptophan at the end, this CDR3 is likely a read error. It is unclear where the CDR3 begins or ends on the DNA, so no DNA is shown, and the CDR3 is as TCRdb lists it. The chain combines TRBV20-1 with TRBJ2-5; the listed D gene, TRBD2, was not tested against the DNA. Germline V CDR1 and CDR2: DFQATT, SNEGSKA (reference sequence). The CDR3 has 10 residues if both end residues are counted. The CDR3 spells CSASGGAEET.

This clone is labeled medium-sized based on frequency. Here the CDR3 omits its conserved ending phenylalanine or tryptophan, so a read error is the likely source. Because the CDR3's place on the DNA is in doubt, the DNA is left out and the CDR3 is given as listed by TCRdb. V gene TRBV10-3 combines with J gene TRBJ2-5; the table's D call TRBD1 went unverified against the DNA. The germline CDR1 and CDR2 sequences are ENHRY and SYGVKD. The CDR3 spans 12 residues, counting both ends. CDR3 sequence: CAISESRLYEET.

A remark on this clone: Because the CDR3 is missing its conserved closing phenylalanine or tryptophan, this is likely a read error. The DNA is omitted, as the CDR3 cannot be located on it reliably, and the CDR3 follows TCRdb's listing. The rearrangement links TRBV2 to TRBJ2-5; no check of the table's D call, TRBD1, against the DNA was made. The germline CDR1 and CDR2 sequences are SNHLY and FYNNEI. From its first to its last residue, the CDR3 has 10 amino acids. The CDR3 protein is CASKRGEEET.

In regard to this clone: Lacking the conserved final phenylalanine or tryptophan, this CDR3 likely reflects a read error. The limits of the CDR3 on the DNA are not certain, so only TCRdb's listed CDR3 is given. Here the CDR3 reads CASSARSPSTDT. V gene TRBV2 combines with J gene TRBJ2-3; TRBD1 reflects the table's D call only, with no check against the DNA. From germline, CDR1 is SNHLY and CDR2 FYNNEI. The CDR3 extends over 12 residues, inclusive of both ends.

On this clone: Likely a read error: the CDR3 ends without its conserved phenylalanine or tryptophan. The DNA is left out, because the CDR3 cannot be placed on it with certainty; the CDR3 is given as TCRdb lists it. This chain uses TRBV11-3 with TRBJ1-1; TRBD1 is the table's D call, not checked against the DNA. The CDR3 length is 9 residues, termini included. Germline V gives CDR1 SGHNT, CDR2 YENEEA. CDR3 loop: CASSVGQGQ.

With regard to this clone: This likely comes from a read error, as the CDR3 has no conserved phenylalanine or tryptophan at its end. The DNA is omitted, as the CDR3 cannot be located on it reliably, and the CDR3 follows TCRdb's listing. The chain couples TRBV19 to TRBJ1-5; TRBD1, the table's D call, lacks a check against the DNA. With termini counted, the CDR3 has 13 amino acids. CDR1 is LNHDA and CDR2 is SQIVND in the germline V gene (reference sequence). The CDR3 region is CASSMGTTRGNQP.

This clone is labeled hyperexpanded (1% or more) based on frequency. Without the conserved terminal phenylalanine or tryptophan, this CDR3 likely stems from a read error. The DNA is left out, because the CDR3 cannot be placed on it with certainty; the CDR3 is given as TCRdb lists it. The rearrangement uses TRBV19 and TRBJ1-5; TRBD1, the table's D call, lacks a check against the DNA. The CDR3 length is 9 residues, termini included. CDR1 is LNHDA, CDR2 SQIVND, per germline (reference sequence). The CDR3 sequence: CASSIGIQP.

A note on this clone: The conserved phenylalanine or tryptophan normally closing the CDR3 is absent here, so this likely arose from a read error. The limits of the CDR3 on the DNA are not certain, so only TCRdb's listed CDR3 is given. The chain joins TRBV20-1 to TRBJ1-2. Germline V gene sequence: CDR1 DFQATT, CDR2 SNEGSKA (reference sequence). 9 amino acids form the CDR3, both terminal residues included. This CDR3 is CSARVGGGG.

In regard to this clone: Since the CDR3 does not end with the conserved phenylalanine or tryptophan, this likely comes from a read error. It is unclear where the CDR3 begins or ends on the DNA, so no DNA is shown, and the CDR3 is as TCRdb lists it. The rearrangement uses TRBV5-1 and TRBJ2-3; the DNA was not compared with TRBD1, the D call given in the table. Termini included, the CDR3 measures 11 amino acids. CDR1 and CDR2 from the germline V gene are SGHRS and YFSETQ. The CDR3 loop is CASSLGTALDT.

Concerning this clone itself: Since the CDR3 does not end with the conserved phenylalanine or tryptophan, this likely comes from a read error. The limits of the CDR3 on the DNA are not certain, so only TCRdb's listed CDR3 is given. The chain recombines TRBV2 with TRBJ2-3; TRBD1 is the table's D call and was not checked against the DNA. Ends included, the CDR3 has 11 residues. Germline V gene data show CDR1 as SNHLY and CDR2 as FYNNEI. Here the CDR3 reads CASVDASVGDT.